These T cell receptor beta chains were read from a single sample in a study of CD8+ T cells in alopecia areata. TCRdb's copy holds only in-frame clones and misses some; the assay was immunoSEQ multiplex PCR. The data hold about 140,000 clones, with about 51% observed a single time. The input for sequencing was CD8+ T cells sorted from blood, taken at week 4, from a patient treated with tofacitinib. The receptor set was obtained from a human donor with alopecia areata. The CDR3 runs from the conserved cysteine through the conserved F or W. Fields, in order: D gene, clone size, V gene, J gene, CDR3 DNA, CDR3 protein. The D gene is left open where the match is weak. A row's size may be missing; if present it is once, few, many or a size class.

TRBD1,NA,TRBV30,TRBJ1-1,TGTGCCTGGAACACAGGGGCCACTGAAGCTTTCTTT,CAWNTGATEAFF
NA,NA,TRBV29-1,TRBJ2-7,TGCAGCGTAGCCGGGACATCATCCGAGCAGTACTTC,CSVAGTSSEQYF
NA,few,TRBV7-8,TRBJ2-5,TGTGCCAGCAGCTTTACGAGAGAGACCCAGTACTTC,CASSFTRETQYF
TRBD1,NA,TRBV30,TRBJ2-3,TGTGCCTGGACCTGGACAGGGGCCAGCACAGATACGCAGTATTTT,CAWTWTGASTDTQYF
TRBD2,once,TRBV11-2,TRBJ2-3,TGTGCCAGCAGCTTAGGCCTAACTAGCGGGGGGGCCCTCGATACGCAGTATTTT,CASSLGLTSGGALDTQYF
NA,NA,TRBV9,TRBJ1-2,TGTGCCAGCAGCGTAGGACAGACGGATGGCTACACCTTC,CASSVGQTDGYTF
NA,NA,TRBV29-1,TRBJ2-7,TGCAGCGCGCTGTCGGGCGATCCCTACGAGTGGCAGTACTTC,CSALSGDPYEWQYF
NA,few,TRBV14,TRBJ2-1,TGTGCCAGCAGCCAAGCCTACAGGTATGAGCAGTTCTTC,CASSQAYRYEQFF
TRBD1,once,TRBV27,TRBJ1-1,TGTGCCAGCACCCCAGACAGGGTGGGGATGGGGAACACTGAAGCTTTCTTT,CASTPDRVGMGNTEAFF
NA,few,TRBV9,TRBJ2-6,TGTGCCAGCAGCCAAGACAGCTCTGGGGCCAACGTCCTGACTTTC,CASSQDSSGANVLTF
NA,NA,TRBV27,TRBJ2-2,TGTGCCAGCGGCCTCCGACACACCGGGGAGCTGTTTTTT,CASGLRHTGELFF
NA,NA,TRBV6-5,TRBJ1-6,TGTGCCAGCAGTTACGGACAACGGGACGGCTCACCCCTCCACTTT,CASSYGQRDGSPLHF
TRBD2,NA,TRBV27,TRBJ2-7,TGTGCCAGCAGCCCCCAGGGCAGGGGACTAGGGTACGAGCAGTACTTC,CASSPQGRGLGYEQYF
TRBD1,few,TRBV29-1,TRBJ1-2,TGCAGCGTGGGACAGGGAGAGGCTGGCTACACCTTC,CSVGQGEAGYTF
NA,few,TRBV19,TRBJ1-3,TGTGCCAGTAGTATCGAAGGCGTGGAACCCGGAGACACCATATATTTT,CASSIEGVEPGDTIYF
NA,NA,TRBV11-2,TRBJ1-1,TGTGCCAGCAGCCTCGGAATGTGGAACACTGAAGCTTTCTTT,CASSLGMWNTEAFF
NA,few,TRBV13,TRBJ2-1,TGTGCCAGCAGCGGCGGGCGGTCCTACAATGAGCAGTTCTTC,CASSGGRSYNEQFF
NA,NA,TRBV7-2,TRBJ2-4,TGTGCCAGCAGCTTGGATGGGACGGCCAAAAACATTCAGTACTTC,CASSLDGTAKNIQYF
NA,few,TRBV19,TRBJ1-5,TGTGCCAGTAGTATAGGACGGAGGAATAGCAATCAGCCCCAGCATTTT,CASSIGRRNSNQPQHF
NA,many,TRBV6-5,TRBJ1-5,TGTGCCAGCAGTTCGCTAGACGGTAGCAATCAGCCCCAGCATTTT,CASSSLDGSNQPQHF
TRBD1,NA,TRBV18,TRBJ2-7,TGTGCCAGCTCACCACGGGACAGCACCTACGAGCAGTACTTC,CASSPRDSTYEQYF
NA,NA,TRBV4-3,TRBJ2-1,TGCGCCAGCAGCCGGGGCGCGGGTTACAATGAGCAGTTCTTC,CASSRGAGYNEQFF
TRBD2,NA,TRBV6-5,TRBJ2-7,TGTGCCAGCACCCCGGGAGGCCTCTCCTACGAGCAGTACTTC,CASTPGGLSYEQYF
NA,NA,TRBV30,TRBJ1-4,TGTGCCTGGAGTGCACAGGGTGCTGAAAAACTGTTTTTT,CAWSAQGAEKLFF
NA,NA,TRBV5-6,TRBJ2-5,TGTGCCAGCGGCCCGTCATCTCAAGAGACCCAGTACTTC,CASGPSSQETQYF
TRBD1,few,TRBV7-3,TRBJ1-1,TGTGCCAGCAGCTTAATTGGTTCAGGGGGGAACACTGAAGCTTTCTTT,CASSLIGSGGNTEAFF
NA,NA,TRBV30,TRBJ2-6,TGTGCCTGGATCGTCCGGACAGAGGGGGCCAACGTCCTGACTTTC,CAWIVRTEGANVLTF
NA,NA,TRBV15,TRBJ1-2,TGTGCCACCAGTTCCGCCGCCCTCTATGGCTACACCTTC,CATSSAALYGYTF
NA,NA,TRBV29-1,TRBJ1-1,TGCAGCGTTGAAGGCCTGAACACTGAAGCTTTCTTT,CSVEGLNTEAFF
NA,few,TRBV6-5,TRBJ1-1,TGTGCCAGCAGTTACTCAATTCACACTGAAGCTTTCTTT,CASSYSIHTEAFF
NA,few,TRBV7-9,TRBJ1-2,TGTGCCAGCAGCTTAGCCCCCAGGCCCTTTTATGGCTACACCTTC,CASSLAPRPFYGYTF
NA,NA,TRBV2,TRBJ2-2,TGTGCCAGCACCGACCGGGAGACCACCGGGGAGCTGTTTTTT,CASTDRETTGELFF
TRBD1,NA,TRBV29-1,TRBJ1-2,TGCAGCGTTTATGGGACAGGGCGAGGCTACACCTTC,CSVYGTGRGYTF
TRBD2,NA,TRBV7-8,TRBJ2-1,TGTGCCAGCAGCCAAGAACTAGCGGGAGCCATCAATGAGCAGTTCTTC,CASSQELAGAINEQFF
NA,NA,TRBV11-2,TRBJ1-1,TGTGCCAGCAGCTTAGTCGTCAGGAACCCCACTGAAGCTTTCTTT,CASSLVVRNPTEAFF
NA,NA,TRBV6-5,TRBJ2-3,TGTGCCAGCAGTTACTCGACTGCTACTAGCACAGATACGCAGTATTTT,CASSYSTATSTDTQYF
TRBD2,NA,TRBV30,TRBJ2-3,TGTGCCTGGAGTAGAGGCCCTAGCGGGGGGCGAAGCACAGATACGCAGTATTTT,CAWSRGPSGGRSTDTQYF
TRBD1,NA,TRBV6-5,TRBJ1-1,TGTGCCAGCAGTTTCTCACAGGGGACCGCAAAAGCTTTCTTT,CASSFSQGTAKAFF
NA,few,TRBV30,TRBJ2-7,TGTGCCTGGAGTGACGGGTCCTCTTACCACGAGCAGTACTTC,CAWSDGSSYHEQYF
TRBD1,NA,TRBV4-1,TRBJ2-7,TGCGCCAGCAGCCAAGAGAATCAAGACAGGGGCTACGAGCAGTACTTC,CASSQENQDRGYEQYF
NA,NA,TRBV6-5,TRBJ1-1,TGTGCCAGCAGTTCCCCAGACAGAACCATGAACACTGAAGCTTTCTTT,CASSSPDRTMNTEAFF
NA,NA,TRBV5-6,TRBJ2-7,TGTGCCAGCTCCGGGACCCCCTACGAGCAGTACTTC,CASSGTPYEQYF
NA,NA,TRBV6-1,TRBJ2-7,TGTGCCAGCAGTGAAATACCAGAGAACTACGAGCAGTACTTC,CASSEIPENYEQYF
NA,NA,TRBV13,TRBJ2-3,TGTGCCAGCAGCTTAGGAGCGTGGGCTGGAGATACGCAGTATTTT,CASSLGAWAGDTQYF
NA,NA,TRBV30,TRBJ2-7,TGTGCCTGGAGTTCGAGACTCTCCTACGAGCAGTACTTC,CAWSSRLSYEQYF
TRBD1,NA,TRBV6-5,TRBJ2-7,TGTGCCAGCAGGACGACAGGGAGCTCCTACGAGCAGTACTTC,CASRTTGSSYEQYF
NA,NA,TRBV7-9,TRBJ1-5,TGTGCCAGCAGCTTAGGAGTGAGGCCCCAGCATTTT,CASSLGVRPQHF
NA,NA,TRBV29-1,TRBJ1-5,TGCAGCGTTGATGATCTCACCGGGGGGCCCCAGCATTTT,CSVDDLTGGPQHF
NA,NA,TRBV5-6,TRBJ1-1,TGTGCCAGCAGCCCTGTGAGTGACACTGAAGCTTTCTTT,CASSPVSDTEAFF
TRBD1,NA,TRBV4-2,TRBJ2-7,TGTGCCAGCAGCCGGACAGGGGGGACCTACGAGCAGTACTTC,CASSRTGGTYEQYF